The entry below describes one TCR beta chain. The data derive from a study of blood T cell repertoires in COVID-19. Background on the study: The United States, Italy and Spain supplied acute and convalescent COVID-19 samples.

Using immunoSEQ multiplex PCR, the repertoire was profiled, and TCRdb retains in-frame clones only, with some absent. The sample shows around 130,000 clones, 88% of them seen only once. Deletions cut 0 bases from V and 5 bases from J, with 10 bases between. From germline, CDR1 is MNHEY and CDR2 SVGAGI. The CDR3 length is 14 residues. The chain has TRBV6-5 and TRBJ2-5, with D possibly TRBD2 on 5 matching bases. This receptor was taken from a man in his fifties or sixties with active or convalescent COVID-19. The sequenced sample consisted of peripheral blood. This chain's CDR3 is CASSYSGIAETQYF. CDR3 DNA sequence: TGTGCCAGCAGTTACTCGGGGATAGCGGAGACCCAGTACTTC.